This T cell receptor (beta chain) appears in the sequencing data of a study of blood T cell repertoires in COVID-19. Study at large: COVID-19 samples, acute and convalescent, were from the United States, Italy and Spain. From T cells, B-cell-depleted T cells, or PBMCs came the material, which was cDNA or gDNA.

Germline CDR1 is SGHTA and CDR2 is FQGNSA. This CDR3 comprises 14 residues. V was pared by 4 bases and J by 6 bases, with 3 bases of the junction left unmatched. In the original processing: It was from reference gene primer amplification that nucleated cell counts were estimated. Generated by immunoSEQ multiplex PCR, the TCRdb table keeps only in-frame clones and is missing some. The DNA was the basis for D and trimming; V, J and clone size are from that table. The top ten hold approximately 1% of the sample, which has some 400,000 clones, about 80% seen once. V and J are TRBV7-2 and TRBJ2-7; 13 bases map to TRBD2. The sample comprised peripheral blood. The receptor was isolated from a human donor with acute or convalescent COVID-19. The donor label of this sample is uncertain. CDR3 coding DNA: TGTGCCAGCAGCTCGGGACTAGCGGGGAGCGAGCAGTACTTC. Protein: CASSSGLAGSEQYF.